Below, one TCR beta chain is given with its context. Its antigen is not identified. These data belong to a study of immune evolution from preneoplasia to lung adenocarcinoma. The wider study: HLA loss of heterozygosity: around 6.5% AIS, about 15% MIA, around 33% ADC, none AAH.

Study-level points and caveats: From normal lung to invasive adenocarcinoma, top clone frequencies appeared to decrease. Compared with EGFR-mutant or double wild-type lesions, KRAS-mutant nodules were more clonal.

V shed 4 bases, J shed 0 bases, and the junction held 6 bases outside the gene matches. The CDR3 is 15 amino acids. Germline CDR1 and CDR2: SGHRS and YFSETQ. The protocol was immunoSEQ multiplex PCR, while the TCRdb copy is restricted to in-frame clones and leaves out a portion. The repertoire includes over 5,500 clones, about 77% of them detected once, and less than 7.5% sits in the top ten. The clonotype originates from a person between 50 and 69 years old with lung adenocarcinoma. The source material was FFPE minimally invasive lung adenocarcinoma tissue. The genes are TRBV5-1 and TRBJ2-7, with 8 bases identical to TRBD2. CDR3 residues: CASSPSGGSSYEQYF. The CDR3 DNA sequence: TGCGCCAGCAGCCCTTCGGGGGGGAGCTCCTACGAGCAGTACTTC.